These 16 T cell receptor beta chains were sequenced from one sample in a study of blood T cell repertoires in COVID-19 (dated by TCRdb to 2019 to 2021). The method was the immunoSEQ multiplex PCR assay. Sourced from immuneACCESS, this table was stored by TCRdb with only in-frame sequences that have V and J called. A share of the clones is absent; for the studies checked, an unresolved V gene accounts for under half, and the remainder has no known explanation. This sample gives about 210,000 clones in total; roughly four fifths of them show up just once. The top ten clonotypes cover 2.5% of the sample. Sequencing was carried out using peripheral blood. The source is a woman aged 40 to 55 with active or convalescent COVID-19.

The chain is built from TRBV5-1 and TRBJ1-1, with D uncertain. Germline V gene data show CDR1 as SGHRS and CDR2 as YFSETQ. This CDR3 contains 14 residues. V was clipped by 0 bases and J by 1 base, with 7 bases between them. DNA of the CDR3: TGCGCCAGCAGCTTGGGCTATGGGAACACTGAAGCTTTCTTT. Translating gives CASSLGYGNTEAFF.

The chain uses TRBV5-5 and TRBJ2-7; TRBD2 matches at 9 bases. The CDR3 length is 15 residues. Germline V CDR1 and CDR2: SGHKS, YYEKEE (reference sequence). The V segment lost 1 base and the J segment 3 bases; nucleotides outside the gene matches: 5. For the CDR3, the DNA is TGTGCCAGCAGCTTGCAGGCGGGGGGGCTCTACGAGCAGTACTTC. This encodes CASSLQAGGLYEQYF. Combining the CDR3 with reference TRBV5-5 and TRBJ2-7 gives the whole variable domain DAGVTQSPTHLIKTRGQQVTLRCSPISGHKSVSWYQQVLGQGPQFIFQYYEKEERGRGNFPDRFSARQFPNYSSELNVNALLLGDSALYLCASSLQAGGLYEQYFGPGTRLTVT.

The chain employs TRBV19 and TRBJ2-1; 8 nucleotides match TRBD1. V lost 1 base and J lost 15; bases outside the gene matches: 8. This CDR3 comprises 13 residues. CDR1 LNHDA and CDR2 SQIVND come from the germline V gene (reference sequence). In DNA form, the CDR3 reads TGTGCCAGTAGTATAGTGCCAGGGGGCGACGGGTTCTTC. Its translation: CASSIVPGGDGFF.

The gene calls are TRBV18 and TRBJ2-3; D possibly corresponds to TRBD2 (6 bases). Germline values: CDR1 KGHSH, CDR2 LQKENI. There are 16 residues in the CDR3. V lost 3 bases to trimming and J lost 0 bases, with 13 bases between them. The CDR3 is CASSPTIGGSTDTQYF. In DNA form, the CDR3 reads TGTGCCAGCTCACCCACGATTGGGGGGAGCACAGATACGCAGTATTTT.

This clone was detected once. In DNA, the CDR3 is TGTGCCACCAGTGATTTGGGCCTAGCGGGGGTAGGGGGAGATACGCAGTATTTT. It translates to CATSDLGLAGVGGDTQYF. The V call is TRBV24-1, the J call TRBJ2-3; the match to TRBD2 covers 10 bases. This CDR3 region has 18 residues. Germline assignment: CDR1 KGHDR and CDR2 SFDVKD. The J segment lost 5 bases and the V segment lost 0 bases, leaving 10 bases of the junction unmatched.

This chain joins TRBV6-1 and TRBJ2-1; 9 bases line up with TRBD2. J lost 9 bases, V lost 0 bases, and 12 bases had no gene match. The CDR3 extends over 17 amino acids. Germline CDR1 MNHNS, CDR2 SASEGT. The CDR3 region has the DNA TGTGCCAGCAGTGAAGCCGCAGGCGGGAGGGCCTCTCCTGAGCAGTTCTTC. It specifies CASSEAAGGRASPEQFF.

The chain uses TRBV7-9 and TRBJ1-1, with 7 bases aligning to TRBD1. J gave up 1 base and V 3 bases, and 5 bases lay outside the gene matches. Germline V gives CDR1 SEHNR, CDR2 FQNEAQ (reference sequence). The CDR3 is made up of 15 amino acids. In DNA, the CDR3 is TGTGCCAGCAGCTTTTCAGGGGGATCGAACACTGAAGCTTTCTTT. The encoded protein is CASSFSGGSNTEAFF.

The CDR3 here is CASRTSGGNTWDTQYF. The CDR3 DNA sequence: TGTGCCAGTAGGACTAGCGGGGGGAACACATGGGATACGCAGTATTTT. The chain couples TRBV19 to TRBJ2-3, with 13 bases fitting TRBD2. The CDR3 sequence is 16 residues long. Germline CDR1 is LNHDA and CDR2 is SQIVND (reference sequence). V shed 6 bases, J shed 6 bases, and the junction held 9 bases outside the gene matches.

CDR3 DNA: TGTGCCAGCTCACCTCCGTCCGGGAATTCCCTCCACTTT. Its protein product is CASSPPSGNSLHF. The rearrangement links TRBV18 to TRBJ1-6, with D unresolved. This CDR3 has 13 residues. CDR1 and CDR2 from the germline V gene are KGHSH and LQKENI. V was cut by 3 bases and J by 14 bases, with 14 bases left in between.

The chain links TRBV9 to TRBJ1-4; D ambiguous. The CDR3 runs 14 residues. The V and J ends lost 2 bases and 6 bases respectively, with 11 bases between them. The germline gives CDR1 SGDLS, CDR2 YYNGEE. In nucleotides, the CDR3 is TGTGCCAGCAGCGTGGGTCAGGTGGATGAAAAACTGTTTTTT. Protein sequence: CASSVGQVDEKLFF.

CDR3 bases: TGTGCCAGCAGCAACTTGGGGACTATACCCGGGGAGCTGTTTTTT. Encoded protein: CASSNLGTIPGELFF. This chain links TRBV11-2 with TRBJ2-2; 7 nucleotides match TRBD2. CDR1 and CDR2 (germline): SGHAT, FQNNGV. Trimming removed 5 bases from V and 6 bases from J; junction bases left unmatched: 9. The CDR3 is made up of 15 amino acids.

The J gene is TRBJ1-5, the V gene TRBV6-6; D might be TRBD1 (5 bases). Looked up from germline, CDR1 is MNHNY and CDR2 is SVGAGI (reference sequence). V lost 2 bases and J 4 bases, leaving 9 bases between the germline ends. The CDR3 spans 14 residues. The CDR3 nucleotides read TGTGCCAGCAGTTACCCGGGGGGAAATCAGCCCCAGCATTTT. It encodes CASSYPGGNQPQHF.

The chain has TRBV7-2 and TRBJ1-2; 7 bases are a match to TRBD1. This CDR3 has 13 amino acids. V lost 5 bases to trimming and J lost 2 bases; unmatched junction nucleotides: 2. Germline-derived CDR1 and CDR2 are SGHTA and FQGNSA. CDR3 sequence: CASSPGQNYGYTF. CDR3 DNA sequence: TGTGCCAGCAGCCCGGGACAGAACTATGGCTACACCTTC.

The rearrangement joins TRBV6-1 to TRBJ2-7, with unresolved D. In germline, CDR1 is MNHNS, CDR2 SASEGT. The CDR3 sequence is 11 residues long. Trimming took off 5 bases at V and 4 bases at J, with 6 bases between the two ends. The CDR3 is CASSFLYEQYF. The CDR3 DNA reads TGTGCCAGCAGTTTTCTTTACGAGCAGTACTTC.

The V call is TRBV18, the J call TRBJ1-1; 11 nucleotides match TRBD1. CDR1 and CDR2 from the germline V gene are KGHSH and LQKENI. This CDR3 is built from 14 residues. V lost 3 bases to trimming and J lost 4 bases; unmatched junction nucleotides: 1. The DNA for the CDR3 is TGTGCCAGCTCACCCGGGACAGGGGGCACTGAAGCTTTCTTT. It is translated as CASSPGTGGTEAFF.

DNA of the CDR3: TGCGCCAGCAGCCAAGTGGAACAGGGGGCGCAGGGCTACACCTTC. This codes for CASSQVEQGAQGYTF. V usage is TRBV4-3 and J usage is TRBJ1-2, with TRBD1 identical over 9 bases. The junction had 8 bases not matched to a gene; V was cut back by 1 base and J by 8 bases. This CDR3 comprises 15 residues. Germline CDR1 reads LGHNA; CDR2 reads YSLEER.